Sequencing of this T cell receptor beta chain was carried out in a study of T cell responses to AZD1222 COVID-19 vaccine. Study results and caveats: When two AZD1222 doses had been given, Spike-specific TCR breadth and depth rose. Spike was spanned by vaccine-associated CD4 TCRs, with dominance at 160-218 and 743-854.

Profiling relied on immunoSEQ multiplex PCR, and the TCRdb table lists in-frame clones only, not all of them. The profile shows 130,000 or so clones, approximately 90% of them singletons. This CDR3 is built from 16 residues. Germline V gives CDR1 MNHEY, CDR2 SMNVEV (reference sequence). Trimming at V came to 6 bases and at J to 1 base, leaving 4 bases not matched to a gene. As regards this clone: Its antigen is undetermined.

The chain is built from TRBV27 and TRBJ2-1; 12 nucleotides match TRBD2. The source was peripheral blood, collected on day 0 of AZD1222 vaccination. This TCR was sampled from an adult in good health. In DNA form, the CDR3 reads TGTGCCAGCAGCGCACTAGCGGGAGGATCCTACAATGAGCAGTTCTTC. Translating gives CASSALAGGSYNEQFF.